This T cell receptor (beta chain) originates from a study of blood T cell repertoires in COVID-19. Study background: Samples taken during acute and convalescent COVID-19 were collected in the United States, Italy and Spain.

The germline V gene encodes CDR1 SGHRS and CDR2 YFSETQ. J gave up 4 bases and V 4 bases, and 10 bases lay outside the gene matches. The CDR3 contains 15 residues. Authors' methods: Reference gene primer amplification in the assay estimated nucleated cell counts. Produced via immunoSEQ multiplex PCR; TCRdb's table is partial and in-frame only. V and J calls and clone size are as listed in that table; D and trimming were resolved from the DNA. Among 36,000 or so clones, about nine tenths were seen once, and the ten largest hold under 5%. This rearrangement joins TRBV5-1 to TRBJ2-5, with 7 nucleotides matching TRBD1. This TCR came from a human donor in a cohort sampled during active COVID-19. The material sequenced was peripheral blood. The CDR3 bases are TGCGCCAGCAGCCCATTAAAGGGGGCAGGAGAGACCCAGTACTTC. Its protein is CASSPLKGAGETQYF.